This record concerns one T cell receptor beta chain sequence. Which antigen it targets is not known. Base qualities are not recorded, but no much larger clone differs from it by a single base. Its CDR3 holds 15 amino acids, cysteine through phenylalanine. The read is trimmed to its CDR3 DNA, 45 bases read in frame from base 1. The germline V gene (reference sequence) gives CDR1 as SEHNR and CDR2 as FQNEAQ. V sheds 3 bases and J sheds 2 bases, leaving 10 bases between their ends. This specimen belongs to a study of brain T cells in children with intractable seizures (dated by TCRdb to the early 2020s). Looking at the study overall: As a first screen for immune gene transcripts, resected brain tissue from approximately 54 pediatric epilepsy surgery cases was run on a NanoString immunology panel. Most of the 12 selected surgery cases also had pre-surgery blood sequenced, which left four cases with brain tissue only.

The immunoSEQ assay was applied to genomic DNA to generate the TCR beta chain sequences. The study's own analysis went as follows. Any CDR3 sequence that did not begin with the conserved framework cysteine at position 104 was removed by hand. Clonality was calculated as one minus the normalized Shannon's Diversity Index, with values ranging from 0 (maximal diversity) to 1 (oligoclonal). Chi-squared comparison-of-proportions tests were used to check whether the frequency of the same CDR3 differed between samples, for example brain versus blood. Public clonotypes were identified by searching immuneACCESS, and similarity to known antiviral clonotypes was assessed with the VDJdb browser. TCRdb holds this immuneACCESS table with in-frame rearrangements only. Some clones are missing; in checked studies, unresolved V genes explain under half, and the rest has no known cause. The V and J calls and clone size are taken from that table; D and trimming were inferred from the DNA. This sample comprises about 350,000 clones, 93% of them detected only once. The top ten clonotypes cover 5.7% of the sample.

The full study reports these points: Viral specificity was inferred solely from CDR3 sequence similarity, and the HCMV serostatus of the patients was not known. Because sequencing depth differed between pre- and post-surgery blood, the absence of clones from the pre-surgery sample may reflect undersampling.

The label giving this sample's time point can be read as: blood from clinic visit 5 months post-surgery; TSC patient then seizure free. The surgery cases showing the highest brain T cell transcript signatures were chosen for TCR beta chain sequencing of brain tissue and, when available, of blood. Patients had been treated with at least one anti-epileptic drug before surgery. The TCR-sequenced patients were children whose drug-resistant epilepsy was caused by tuberous sclerosis complex, focal cortical dysplasia, Rasmussen encephalitis or hemimegalencephaly. Bulk genomic DNA was extracted from unsorted brain tissue and whole blood with the Monarch genomic DNA purification kit.

Sequencing was performed on peripheral blood, taken approximately 5 months after surgery. The V and J segments used are TRBV7-9 and TRBJ2-2, with no confidently assigned D gene. The source of this sequence is a boy under two years old with tuberous sclerosis and intractable seizures. The CDR3 protein: CASSFQTVNTGELFF. The DNA reads as follows: TGTGCCAGCAGCTTCCAGACGGTAAACACCGGGGAGCTGTTTTTT.